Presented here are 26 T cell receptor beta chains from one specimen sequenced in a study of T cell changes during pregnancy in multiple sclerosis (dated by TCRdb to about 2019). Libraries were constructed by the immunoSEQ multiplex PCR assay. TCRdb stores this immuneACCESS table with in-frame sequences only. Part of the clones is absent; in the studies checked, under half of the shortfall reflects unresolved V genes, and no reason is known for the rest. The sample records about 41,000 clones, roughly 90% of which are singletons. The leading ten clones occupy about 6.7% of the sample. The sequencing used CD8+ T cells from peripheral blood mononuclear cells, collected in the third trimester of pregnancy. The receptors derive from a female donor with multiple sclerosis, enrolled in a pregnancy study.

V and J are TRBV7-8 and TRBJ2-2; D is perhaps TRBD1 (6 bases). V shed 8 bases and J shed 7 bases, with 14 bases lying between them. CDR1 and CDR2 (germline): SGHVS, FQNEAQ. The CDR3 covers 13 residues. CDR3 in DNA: TGTGCCAGCTTCCCAGGGGTTTACGGGGAGCTGTTTTTT. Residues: CASFPGVYGELFF.

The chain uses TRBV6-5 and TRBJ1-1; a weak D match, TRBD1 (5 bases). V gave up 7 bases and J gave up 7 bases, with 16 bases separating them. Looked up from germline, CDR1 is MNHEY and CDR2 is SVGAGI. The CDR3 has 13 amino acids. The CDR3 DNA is TGTGCCAGCACGTCCGGAGGGGCTAGTGAAGCTTTCTTT. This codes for CASTSGGASEAFF.

CDR3 nucleotides: TGTGCCAGCAGCTTGGATCAGGGTGGCACAGATACGCAGTATTTT. It encodes CASSLDQGGTDTQYF. V usage is TRBV5-6 and J usage is TRBJ2-3; TRBD1 might be the D (5 bases). This CDR3 region has 15 residues. Germline V lookup: CDR1 SGHDT, CDR2 YYEEEE. Between the trimmed V and J ends, which lost 0 bases and 1 base, there was a span of 9 bases.

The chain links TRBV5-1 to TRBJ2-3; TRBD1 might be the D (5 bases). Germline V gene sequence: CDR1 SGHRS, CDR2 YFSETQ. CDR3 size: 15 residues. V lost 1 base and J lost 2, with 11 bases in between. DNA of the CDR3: TGCGCCAGCAGCTTGAGTGGACACCTCACAGATACGCAGTATTTT. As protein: CASSLSGHLTDTQYF.

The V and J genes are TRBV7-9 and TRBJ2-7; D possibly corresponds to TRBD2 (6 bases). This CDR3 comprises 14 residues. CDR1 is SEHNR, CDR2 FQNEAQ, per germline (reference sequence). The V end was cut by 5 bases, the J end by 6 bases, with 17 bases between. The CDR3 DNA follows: TGTGCCAGCAGCCCGGGGAGGTCTGGGAGCGAGCAGTACTTC. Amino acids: CASSPGRSGSEQYF.

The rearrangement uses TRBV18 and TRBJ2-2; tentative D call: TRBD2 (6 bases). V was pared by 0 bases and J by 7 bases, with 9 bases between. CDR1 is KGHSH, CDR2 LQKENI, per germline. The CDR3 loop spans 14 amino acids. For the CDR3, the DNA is TGTGCCAGCTCACCACCGCCGGAGGGCGGGGAGCTGTTTTTT. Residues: CASSPPPEGGELFF. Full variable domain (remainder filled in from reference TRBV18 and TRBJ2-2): NAGVMQNPRHLVRRRGQEARLRCSPMKGHSHVYWYRQLPEEGLKFMVYLQKENIIDESGMPKERFSAEFPKEGPSILRIQQVVRGDSAAYFCASSPPPEGGELFFGEGSRLTVL.

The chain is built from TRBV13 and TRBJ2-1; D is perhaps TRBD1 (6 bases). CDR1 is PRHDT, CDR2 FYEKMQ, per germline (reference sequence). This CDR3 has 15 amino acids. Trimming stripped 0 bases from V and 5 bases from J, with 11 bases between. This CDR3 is CASSLGDRLNNEQFF. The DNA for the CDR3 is TGTGCCAGCAGCTTAGGAGACAGGCTGAACAATGAGCAGTTCTTC.

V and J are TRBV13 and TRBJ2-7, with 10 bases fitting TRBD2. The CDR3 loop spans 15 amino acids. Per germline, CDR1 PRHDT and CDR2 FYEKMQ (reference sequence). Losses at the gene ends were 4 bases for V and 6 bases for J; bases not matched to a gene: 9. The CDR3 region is CASSSNVPSGSEQYF. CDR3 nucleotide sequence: TGTGCCAGCAGCTCAAATGTTCCTAGCGGGAGCGAGCAGTACTTC.

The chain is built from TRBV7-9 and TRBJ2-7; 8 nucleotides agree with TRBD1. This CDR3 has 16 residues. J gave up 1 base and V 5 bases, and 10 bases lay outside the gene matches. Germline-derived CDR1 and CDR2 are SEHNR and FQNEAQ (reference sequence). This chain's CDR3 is CASSPYPGQVSYEQYF. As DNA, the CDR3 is TGTGCCAGCAGCCCCTATCCGGGACAGGTTTCCTACGAGCAGTACTTC.

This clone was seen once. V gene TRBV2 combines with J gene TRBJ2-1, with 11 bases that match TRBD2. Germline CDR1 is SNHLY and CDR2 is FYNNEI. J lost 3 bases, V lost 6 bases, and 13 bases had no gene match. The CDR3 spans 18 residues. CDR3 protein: CASRGHGTSGEDYNEQFF. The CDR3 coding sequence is TGTGCCAGCAGGGGACATGGGACTAGCGGAGAAGACTACAATGAGCAGTTCTTC.

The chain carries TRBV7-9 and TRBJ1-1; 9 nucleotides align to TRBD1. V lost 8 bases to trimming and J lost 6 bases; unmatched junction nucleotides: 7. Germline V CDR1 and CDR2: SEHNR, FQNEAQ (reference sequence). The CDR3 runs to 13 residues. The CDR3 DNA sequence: TGTGCCAGCTTAGACAGGGGGTTCGCTGAAGCTTTCTTT. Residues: CASLDRGFAEAFF.

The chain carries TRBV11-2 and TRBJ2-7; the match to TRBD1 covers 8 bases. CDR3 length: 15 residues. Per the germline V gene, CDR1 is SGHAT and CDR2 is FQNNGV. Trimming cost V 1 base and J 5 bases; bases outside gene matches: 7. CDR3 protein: CASSLGAGGMNEQYF. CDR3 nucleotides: TGTGCCAGCAGCTTAGGGGCAGGGGGCATGAACGAGCAGTACTTC.

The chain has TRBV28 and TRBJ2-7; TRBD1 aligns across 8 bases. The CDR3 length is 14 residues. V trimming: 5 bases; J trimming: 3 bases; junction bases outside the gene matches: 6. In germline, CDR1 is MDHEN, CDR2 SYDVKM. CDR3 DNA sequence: TGTGCCAGCAGTCCTGGACAGGGAATCTACGAGCAGTACTTC. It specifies CASSPGQGIYEQYF.

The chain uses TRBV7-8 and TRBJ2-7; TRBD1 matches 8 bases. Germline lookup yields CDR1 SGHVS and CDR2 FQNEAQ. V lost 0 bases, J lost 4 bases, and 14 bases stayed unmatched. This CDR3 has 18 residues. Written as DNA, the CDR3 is TGTGCCAGCAGCTTAGCGCTTTTCGCTGGACAGGGAAATTACGAGCAGTACTTC. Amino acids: CASSLALFAGQGNYEQYF.

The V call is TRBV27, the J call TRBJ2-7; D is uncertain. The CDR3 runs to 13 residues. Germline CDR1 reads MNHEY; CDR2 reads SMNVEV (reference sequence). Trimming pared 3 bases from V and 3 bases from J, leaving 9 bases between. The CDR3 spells CASSLNSHYEQYF. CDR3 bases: TGTGCCAGCAGTTTGAACAGTCACTACGAGCAGTACTTC.

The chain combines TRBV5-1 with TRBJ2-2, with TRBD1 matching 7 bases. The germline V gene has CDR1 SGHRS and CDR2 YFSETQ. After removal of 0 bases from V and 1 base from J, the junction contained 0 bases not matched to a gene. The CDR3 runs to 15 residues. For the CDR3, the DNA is TGCGCCAGCAGCTTGGGACAGGGGAACACCGGGGAGCTGTTTTTT. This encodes CASSLGQGNTGELFF.

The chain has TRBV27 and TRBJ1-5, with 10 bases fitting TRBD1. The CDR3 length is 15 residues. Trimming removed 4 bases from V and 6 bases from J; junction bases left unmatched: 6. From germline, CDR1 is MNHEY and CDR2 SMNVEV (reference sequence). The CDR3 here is CASSYNRDRGQPQHF. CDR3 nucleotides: TGTGCCAGCAGTTACAACCGGGACAGGGGTCAGCCCCAGCATTTT.

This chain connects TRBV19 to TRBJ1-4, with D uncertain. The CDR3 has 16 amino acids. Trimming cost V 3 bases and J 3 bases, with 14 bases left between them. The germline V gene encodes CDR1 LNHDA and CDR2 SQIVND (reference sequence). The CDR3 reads CASSIGPTFPNEKLFF. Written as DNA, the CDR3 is TGTGCCAGTAGTATTGGGCCCACGTTCCCTAATGAAAAACTGTTTTTT.

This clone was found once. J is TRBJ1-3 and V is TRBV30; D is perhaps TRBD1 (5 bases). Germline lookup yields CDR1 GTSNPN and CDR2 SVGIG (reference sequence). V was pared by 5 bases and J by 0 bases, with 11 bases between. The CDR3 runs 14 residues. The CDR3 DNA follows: TGTGCCTGGGGGGACGGGAGCTCTGGAAACACCATATATTTT. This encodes CAWGDGSSGNTIYF.

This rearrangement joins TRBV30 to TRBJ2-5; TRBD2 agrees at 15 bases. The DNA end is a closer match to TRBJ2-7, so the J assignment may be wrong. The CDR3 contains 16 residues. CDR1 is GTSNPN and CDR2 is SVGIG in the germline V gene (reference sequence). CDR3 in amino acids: CAWTGTSGGPVDEQYF. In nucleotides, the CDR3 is TGTGCCTGGACCGGGACTAGCGGGGGGCCAGTCGACGAGCAGTACTTC.

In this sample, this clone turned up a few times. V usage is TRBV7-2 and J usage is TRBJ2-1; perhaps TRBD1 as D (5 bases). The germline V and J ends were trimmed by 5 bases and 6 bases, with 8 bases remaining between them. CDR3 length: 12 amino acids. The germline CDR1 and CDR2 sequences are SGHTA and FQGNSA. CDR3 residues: CASSGATNEQFF. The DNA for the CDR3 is TGTGCCAGCAGCGGGGCAACCAATGAGCAGTTCTTC.

The CDR3 nucleotides read TGTGCCAGCAGCTTGCCAGGGGCCAATGAGCAGTTCTTC. Translating it yields CASSLPGANEQFF. This chain joins TRBV5-4 and TRBJ2-1; D perhaps matches TRBD1 (6 bases). Germline CDR1 SGHNT, CDR2 YYREEE (reference sequence). There are 13 residues in the CDR3. V dropped 1 base and J dropped 6 bases, with 8 bases sitting between them. Drawing the rest from reference TRBV5-4 and TRBJ2-1, the complete variable domain is ETGVTQSPTHLIKTRGQQVTLRCSSQSGHNTVSWYQQALGQGPQFIFQYYREEENGRGNFPPRFSGLQFPNYSSELNVNALELDDSALYLCASSLPGANEQFFGPGTRLTVL.

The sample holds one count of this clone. Here the CDR3 DNA reads TGTGCCAGCAGTTCTAATACGCAGTATTTT. Amino acid sequence: CASSSNTQYF. J is TRBJ2-3 and V is TRBV2; D is uncertain. With 5 bases removed from V and 7 bases from J, the gap between germline ends came to 4 bases. The germline CDR1 and CDR2 sequences are SNHLY and FYNNEI. The CDR3 extends over 10 amino acids.

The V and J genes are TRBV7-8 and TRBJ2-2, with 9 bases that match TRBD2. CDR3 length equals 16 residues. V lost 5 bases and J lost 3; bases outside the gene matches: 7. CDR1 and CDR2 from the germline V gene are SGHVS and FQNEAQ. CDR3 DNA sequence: TGTGCCAGCAGCCACGTAGCGGGGGAGGACACCGGGGAGCTGTTTTTT. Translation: CASSHVAGEDTGELFF. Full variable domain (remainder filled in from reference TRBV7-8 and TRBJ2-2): GAGVSQSPRYKVAKRGQDVALRCDPISGHVSLFWYQQALGQGPEFLTYFQNEAQLDKSGLPSDRFFAERPEGSVSTLKIQRTQQEDSAVYLCASSHVAGEDTGELFFGEGSRLTVL.

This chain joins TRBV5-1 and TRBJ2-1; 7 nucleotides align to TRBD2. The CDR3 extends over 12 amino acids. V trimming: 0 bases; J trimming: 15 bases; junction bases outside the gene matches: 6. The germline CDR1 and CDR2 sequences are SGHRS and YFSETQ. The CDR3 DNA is TGCGCCAGCAGCTTGGCCGCGGGGGAATCGTTCTTC. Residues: CASSLAAGESFF.

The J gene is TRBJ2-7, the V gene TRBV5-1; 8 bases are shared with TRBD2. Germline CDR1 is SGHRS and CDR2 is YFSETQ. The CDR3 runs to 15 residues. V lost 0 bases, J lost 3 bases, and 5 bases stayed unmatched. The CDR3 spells CASSLEPGGYYEQYF. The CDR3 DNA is TGCGCCAGCAGCTTGGAACCGGGGGGGTACTACGAGCAGTACTTC.